A single sample gave rise to the 19 T cell receptor beta chains below, sequenced in a study of control samples from healthy donors and cancer patients. Some clones are missing from TCRdb's copy, which holds only in-frame ones; the method was immunoSEQ multiplex PCR. This sample carries roughly 54,000 clones, almost 96% of them seen once, and the ten largest clones take 1.5% to 2%. Sequenced: blood. These receptors were obtained from a woman younger than 45 in good health.

The rearrangement joins TRBV6-5 to TRBJ2-3, with D tentatively TRBD2 (5 bases). The CDR3 is 13 amino acids. The V end was cut by 0 bases, the J end by 5 bases, with 6 bases between. Germline assignment: CDR1 MNHEY and CDR2 SVGAGI. The CDR3 loop is CASSYSRVDTQYF. CDR3 sequence (DNA): TGTGCCAGCAGTTACTCGAGGGTAGATACGCAGTATTTT.

This rearrangement joins TRBV11-2 to TRBJ1-1, with D perhaps matching TRBD1 (5 bases). Germline loops: CDR1 SGHAT, CDR2 FQNNGV. CDR3 length: 19 amino acids. Trimming left V 3 bases short and J 0 bases short, with 23 bases between. The CDR3 DNA reads TGTGCCAGCAGCTTTCGGAAGGTTGTGGGGGTGGTAATGAACACTGAAGCTTTCTTT. It yields the protein CASSFRKVVGVVMNTEAFF.

The J gene is TRBJ2-1, the V gene TRBV3-1 (or the pseudogene TRBV3-2); 15 bases agree with TRBD2. Trimming cost V 4 bases and J 2 bases; bases outside gene matches: 6. There are 18 residues in the CDR3. Looked up from germline, CDR1 is LGHDT and CDR2 is YNNKEL (reference sequence). The CDR3 protein is CASSPGTSGRSPYNEQFF. The CDR3 DNA reads TGTGCCAGCAGCCCGGGGACTAGCGGGAGGTCGCCCTACAATGAGCAGTTCTTC.

The rearrangement links TRBV7-9 to TRBJ2-2; D perhaps matches TRBD2 (6 bases). The CDR3 has 17 residues. CDR1 and CDR2 from the germline V gene are SEHNR and FQNEAQ (reference sequence). V lost 1 base and J lost 5, with 17 bases in between. The CDR3: CASSLVLPGVGTGELFF. DNA of the CDR3: TGTGCCAGCAGCTTAGTTTTACCGGGAGTTGGAACCGGGGAGCTGTTTTTT.

The chain employs TRBV7-9 and TRBJ2-5; the match to TRBD2 covers 8 bases. CDR3 length: 14 amino acids. V shed 5 bases and J 5 bases; nucleotides not matched to a gene: 7. CDR1 is SEHNR, CDR2 FQNEAQ, per germline (reference sequence). CDR3 in DNA: TGTGCCAGCAGCCGGGAGGGGGTTTTGGAGACCCAGTACTTC. It codes for CASSREGVLETQYF.

This chain links TRBV28 with TRBJ2-5; perhaps TRBD1 as D (7 bases). The CDR3 covers 14 residues. Germline loops: CDR1 MDHEN, CDR2 SYDVKM. With 6 bases removed from V and 2 bases from J, the gap between germline ends came to 13 bases. CDR3: CASRRGDRQETQYF. The CDR3 nucleotides are TGTGCCAGCAGACGCGGGGACAGACAAGAGACCCAGTACTTC. The variable domain in full, completed from reference TRBV28 and TRBJ2-5, reads DVKVTQSSRYLVKRTGEKVFLECVQDMDHENMFWYRQDPGLGLRLIYFSYDVKMKEKGDIPEGYSVSREKKERFSLILESASTNQTSMYLCASRRGDRQETQYFGPGTRLLVL.

The rearrangement joins TRBV4-1 to TRBJ1-1; 7 nucleotides align to TRBD1. The trim removed 3 bases at V and 4 bases at J, leaving 5 bases unmatched. This CDR3 has 14 residues. Germline assignment: CDR1 MGHRA and CDR2 YSYEKL. The CDR3 reads CASSHQGGGTEAFF. CDR3 in DNA: TGCGCCAGCAGCCATCAAGGGGGCGGCACTGAAGCTTTCTTT.

In DNA, the CDR3 is TGTGCCAGCAGCTTTTGGACGGGGACAGGGGAGAATTCACCCCTCCACTTT. Its translation is CASSFWTGTGENSPLHF. The J gene is TRBJ1-6, the V gene TRBV13; 10 bases map to TRBD1. CDR1 and CDR2 (germline): PRHDT, FYEKMQ (reference sequence). The CDR3 consists of 17 residues. V lost 3 bases and J lost 7; bases outside the gene matches: 9.

The chain joins TRBV30 to TRBJ2-7; no reliable D call. V lost 4 bases, J lost 5 bases, and 15 bases lay in between. This CDR3 contains 13 residues. CDR1 is GTSNPN, CDR2 SVGIG, per germline (reference sequence). The CDR3 sequence is CAWNPRRENEQYF. CDR3 in DNA: TGTGCCTGGAACCCGAGACGTGAAAACGAGCAGTACTTC.

J is TRBJ2-7 and V is TRBV7-9; 14 positions match TRBD2. The CDR3 is 16 amino acids. V was pared by 5 bases and J by 4 bases, with 7 bases of the junction left unmatched. Germline lookup yields CDR1 SEHNR and CDR2 FQNEAQ (reference sequence). DNA for the CDR3: TGTGCCAGCAGCCCATCGGGACTAGCGGGAGTGTACGAGCAGTACTTC. It codes for CASSPSGLAGVYEQYF.

This clone appeared a single time. This chain links TRBV3-1 (or the pseudogene TRBV3-2) with TRBJ2-5; TRBD1 or TRBD2 may be the D gene (6 bases each). Trimming took 1 base from V and 5 from J, leaving 26 bases between them. The CDR3 is 19 amino acids. CDR1 is LGHDT and CDR2 is YNNKEL in the germline V gene (reference sequence). In DNA form, the CDR3 reads TGTGCCAGCAGCCAAGGGCCGCGGGTGACCGGGGGCGCCGGGGAGACCCAGTACTTC. This sequence encodes CASSQGPRVTGGAGETQYF.

This clone was found once. The chain couples TRBV12-5 to TRBJ2-1; the D gene is possibly TRBD2 (6 bases). Trimming stripped 5 bases from V and 0 bases from J, with 8 bases between. The CDR3 is 14 amino acids. Germline lookup yields CDR1 LGHNT and CDR2 FRNRAP. CDR3 in amino acids: CASGPEGSYNEQFF. CDR3 coding DNA: TGTGCTAGTGGTCCGGAGGGCTCCTACAATGAGCAGTTCTTC.

This rearrangement joins TRBV2 to TRBJ1-5, with D uncertain. This CDR3 is 14 amino acids long. CDR1 SNHLY and CDR2 FYNNEI come from the germline V gene. V was pared by 3 bases and J by 2 bases, with 8 bases between. CDR3 nucleotide sequence: TGTGCCAGCAGTGACTCTGGGGGCAATCAGCCCCAGCATTTT. Protein sequence: CASSDSGGNQPQHF. The variable domain in full, with the rest retrieved from reference TRBV2 and TRBJ1-5, is EPEVTQTPSHQVTQMGQEVILRCVPISNHLYFYWYRQILGQKVEFLVSFYNNEISEKSEIFDDQFSVERPDGSNFTLKIRSTKLEDSAMYFCASSDSGGNQPQHFGDGTRLSIL.

The V gene is TRBV5-1, the J gene TRBJ2-1; 8 bases line up with TRBD1. Germline CDR1 reads SGHRS; CDR2 reads YFSETQ. J gave up 6 bases and V 4 bases, and 9 bases lay outside the gene matches. The CDR3 covers 15 residues. CDR3 bases: TGCGCCAGCAGCGAAAACACAGGGGGTGGCAATGAGCAGTTCTTC. Translating gives CASSENTGGGNEQFF.

The chain carries TRBV7-2 and TRBJ1-1; D gene ambiguous. Trimming took off 5 bases at V and 0 bases at J, with 10 bases between the two ends. Germline V gives CDR1 SGHTA, CDR2 FQGNSA. The CDR3 is 14 residues long. The CDR3 sequence: CASSLGFLNTEAFF. DNA for the CDR3: TGTGCCAGCAGCCTAGGGTTTCTGAACACTGAAGCTTTCTTT.

As DNA, the CDR3 is TGCGCCAGCAGCTTCTCTACGGCCAGGGTCAATTCACCCCTCCACTTT. It specifies CASSFSTARVNSPLHF. The chain combines TRBV5-1 with TRBJ1-6, with TRBD1 as a possible D gene (5 bases). V lost 2 bases to trimming and J lost 7 bases, with 16 bases between them. The CDR3 contains 16 residues. Germline CDR1 is SGHRS and CDR2 is YFSETQ.

In nucleotides, the CDR3 is TGTGCCAGCAGCTTAATGGACGGGGTCAATCAGCCCCAGCATTTT. Amino acid sequence: CASSLMDGVNQPQHF. The chain uses TRBV7-6 and TRBJ1-5; D not certain. This CDR3 spans 15 amino acids. From germline, CDR1 is SGHVS and CDR2 FNYEAQ. V lost 2 bases and J lost 3, with 11 bases in between.

The rearrangement joins TRBV7-6 to TRBJ2-2; D assignment may be TRBD1 or TRBD2 (5 bases each). V was cut by 5 bases and J by 0 bases, with 10 bases left in between. In germline, CDR1 is SGHVS, CDR2 FNYEAQ. This CDR3 region has 15 residues. This CDR3 reads CASSLGTANTGELFF. As DNA, the CDR3 is TGTGCCAGCAGCCTCGGGACGGCGAACACCGGGGAGCTGTTTTTT.

This clone was counted only a few times. The CDR3 bases are TGTGCCAGCAGTGCGCGGGGGAAAGGTGAAAAACTGTTTTTT. It translates to CASSARGKGEKLFF. The chain combines TRBV2 with TRBJ1-4, with a weak D call TRBD1 (5 bases). With 4 bases removed from V and 7 bases from J, the gap between germline ends came to 13 bases. Germline assignment: CDR1 SNHLY and CDR2 FYNNEI. This CDR3 spans 14 amino acids.